The 19 T cell receptor beta chains given below trace back to one sample, sequenced in a study of shared clonotypes between healthy human individuals. CD45RO-negative CD8 cells positively selected for CCR7 made up the naive population, which excluded terminally differentiated effector memory CD45RA+ cells. Libraries were prepared by immunoSEQ multiplex PCR; TCRdb keeps only in-frame clonotypes and omits some of them. The sample consists of roughly 850,000 clones, roughly 96% of them appearing once. The specimen sequenced was naive CD8+ T cells sorted from blood. These receptors all come from a man aged 25-45 years in good health.

CDR3 residues: CASSLVGGRRSYEQYF. The CDR3 nucleotides are TGTGCCAGCAGCTTAGTAGGGGGTCGACGTTCCTACGAGCAGTACTTC. The chain links TRBV7-9 to TRBJ2-7; possibly TRBD1 for D (6 bases). The V end lost 1 base, the J end lost 1 base, and 14 bases lay between the germline ends. Germline values: CDR1 SEHNR, CDR2 FQNEAQ (reference sequence). The length of the CDR3 is 16 residues. Complete variable domain (other parts from reference TRBV7-9 and TRBJ2-7): DTGVSQNPRHKITKRGQNVTFRCDPISEHNRLYWYRQTLGQGPEFLTYFQNEAQLEKSRLLSDRFSAERPKGSFSTLEIQRTEQGDSAMYLCASSLVGGRRSYEQYFGPGTRLTVT.

In the case of this clone: In the same sample, other DNA sequences code for this CDR3. The chain is built from TRBV11-3 and TRBJ2-1; 8 bases align to TRBD1. The V and J ends lost 1 base and 7 bases, in that order; junction bases with no gene match: 0. The CDR3 runs 13 residues. CDR1 is SGHNT and CDR2 is YENEEA in the germline V gene. The CDR3 is CASSLGQGNEQFF. The CDR3 DNA sequence: TGTGCCAGCAGCTTAGGACAGGGGAATGAGCAGTTCTTC. The full variable domain, rest sourced from reference TRBV11-3 and TRBJ2-1, is EAGVVQSPRYKIIEKKQPVAFWCNPISGHNTLYWYLQNLGQGPELLIRYENEEAVDDSQLPKDRFSAERLKGVDSTLKIQPAELGDSAVYLCASSLGQGNEQFFGPGTRLTVL.

This chain connects TRBV28 to TRBJ1-5; tentative D call: TRBD1 (5 bases). With 8 bases removed from V and 2 bases from J, the gap between germline ends came to 10 bases. Germline values: CDR1 MDHEN, CDR2 SYDVKM. The length of the CDR3 is 13 residues. The CDR3 DNA follows: TGTGCCAGCGCGGGGCGTGGCAATCAGCCCCAGCATTTT. As protein: CASAGRGNQPQHF.

This chain links TRBV4-1 with TRBJ2-3; 7 positions agree with TRBD1. The CDR3 runs 16 residues. Germline V gives CDR1 MGHRA, CDR2 YSYEKL. Losses at the gene ends were 2 bases for V and 4 bases for J; bases not matched to a gene: 9. The CDR3, as DNA: TGCGCCAGCAGCCAACCGACAGGGATTCGGGCAGATACGCAGTATTTT. Translating it yields CASSQPTGIRADTQYF.

The chain is built from TRBV19 and TRBJ1-5, with D possibly matching TRBD1 (5 bases). The CDR3 covers 14 residues. Trimming cost V 7 bases and J 3 bases, with 13 bases left between them. Germline values: CDR1 LNHDA, CDR2 SQIVND (reference sequence). CDR3 in amino acids: CASNYLGDNQPQHF. The CDR3 DNA sequence: TGTGCCAGTAATTACTTGGGGGACAATCAGCCCCAGCATTTT.

The V and J genes are TRBV7-2 and TRBJ2-5; D is possibly TRBD1 (6 bases). The germline V and J ends were trimmed by 5 bases and 3 bases, with 16 bases remaining between them. Germline CDR1 SGHTA, CDR2 FQGNSA. This CDR3 region has 15 residues. Here the CDR3 DNA reads TGTGCCAGCAGCCTCCCTGGTTACAGGGAAGAGACCCAGTACTTC. This translates into CASSLPGYREETQYF.

The rearrangement uses TRBV6-6 and TRBJ1-2; D might be TRBD1 (6 bases). Germline V gene sequence: CDR1 MNHNY, CDR2 SVGAGI (reference sequence). This CDR3 comprises 14 residues. Trimming removed 7 bases at V and 5 bases at J, with 17 bases between. CDR3 DNA: TGTGCCAGCACCCCCGGAGGGGGTAGGTATGGCTACACCTTC. Amino acids: CASTPGGGRYGYTF.

Turning to this clone: At one end, the junction sequence differs from germline, possibly due to a read error. The chain combines TRBV7-7 with TRBJ2-3; D is ambiguous. The germline V gene encodes CDR1 SSHAT and CDR2 FNYEAQ (reference sequence). The CDR3 totals 13 residues. DNA for the CDR3: TGTGCTAGCAGCTTAGTGAGCACAGATACGCAGTATTTT. It is translated as CASSLVSTDTQYF.

The J gene is TRBJ2-3, the V gene TRBV7-5; the table calls TRBD2, which could not be checked here. TRBV7-5 is a known pseudogene. The CDR3 has 16 residues. This chain's CDR3 is CVRSSGLAGRTDTQYF. The CDR3 DNA reads as TGTGTCAGAAGCTCCGGACTAGCGGGACGCACAGATACGCAGTATTTT.

The chain employs TRBV28 and TRBJ2-7; no firm D call. From germline, CDR1 is MDHEN and CDR2 SYDVKM. This CDR3 spans 13 amino acids. The V and J ends lost 7 bases and 2 bases respectively, with 12 bases between them. The CDR3 sequence is CASKEDGPYEQYF. CDR3 bases: TGTGCCAGCAAAGAGGACGGGCCCTACGAGCAGTACTTC.

This chain connects TRBV28 to TRBJ2-3; weak D call: TRBD1 (5 bases). Germline assignment: CDR1 MDHEN and CDR2 SYDVKM. The germline V and J ends were trimmed by 7 bases and 1 base, with 18 bases remaining between them. CDR3 length: 16 amino acids. The CDR3 coding sequence is TGTGCCAGCATCTTTAATAGGGGAAGCCGCACAGATACGCAGTATTTT. As protein: CASIFNRGSRTDTQYF.

V usage is TRBV27 and J usage is TRBJ2-1; 12 nucleotides match TRBD2. V lost 6 bases, J lost 9 bases, and 9 bases stayed unmatched. The CDR3 extends over 15 amino acids. The germline CDR1 and CDR2 sequences are MNHEY and SMNVEV (reference sequence). The CDR3 loop is CASSSLAGGAGEQFF. The CDR3 nucleotides are TGTGCCAGCAGCTCTCTAGCGGGAGGGGCGGGTGAGCAGTTCTTC.

V is TRBV19 and J is TRBJ1-1; unclear D gene. CDR1 is LNHDA and CDR2 is SQIVND in the germline V gene (reference sequence). Between the trimmed V and J ends, which lost 8 bases and 1 base, there was a span of 14 bases. The CDR3 length is 14 residues. Here the CDR3 reads CASSWTARNTEAFF. The CDR3 region has the DNA TGTGCCAGTTCCTGGACCGCCCGGAACACTGAAGCTTTCTTT.

CDR3: CGRLRANVLTF. In DNA form, the CDR3 reads TGCGGGAGGTTGAGGGCCAACGTCCTGACTTTC. The chain links TRBV20-1 to TRBJ2-6; maybe TRBD2 (6 bases). Germline values: CDR1 DFQATT, CDR2 SNEGSKA (reference sequence). This CDR3 is built from 11 residues.

The chain is built from TRBV5-1 and TRBJ1-1; D unclear. This CDR3 spans 14 amino acids. Germline V gene lookup returns CDR1 SGHRS and CDR2 YFSETQ. V lost 1 base to trimming and J lost 4 bases, with 11 bases between them. The CDR3 spells CASSLLSQVTEAFF. The CDR3 DNA reads as TGCGCCAGCAGCTTGCTTTCCCAAGTCACTGAAGCTTTCTTT.

The chain joins TRBV7-2 to TRBJ2-5, with D maybe TRBD2 (6 bases). The CDR3 loop spans 15 amino acids. Trimming took off 3 bases at V and 5 bases at J, with 16 bases between the two ends. Germline V lookup: CDR1 SGHTA, CDR2 FQGNSA. DNA of the CDR3: TGTGCCAGCAGCTTGTATCGCCTAGCGAAGGAGACCCAGTACTTC. Its protein is CASSLYRLAKETQYF.

This clone was observed a single time. Additional DNA sequences in this sample encode the identical CDR3. The chain carries TRBV9 and TRBJ2-2, with D uncertain. This CDR3 has 11 amino acids. Germline values: CDR1 SGDLS, CDR2 YYNGEE. The V and J ends lost 1 base and 6 bases respectively, with 1 base between them. The CDR3 DNA reads TGTGCCAGCAGCGTACCCGGGGAGCTGTTTTTT. Translation gives CASSVPGELFF.

The chain couples TRBV28 to TRBJ2-7, with 8 bases that match TRBD2. CDR3 length: 16 amino acids. Unmatched junction bases numbered 10, after V lost 4 bases and J lost 2 bases. Germline CDR1 MDHEN, CDR2 SYDVKM. The CDR3 DNA sequence: TGTGCCAGCAGTTCCCCTCCTAGCGGGTCCCCCTACGAGCAGTACTTC. Residues: CASSSPPSGSPYEQYF. Together with reference TRBV28 and TRBJ2-7, the CDR3 gives the full variable domain: DVKVTQSSRYLVKRTGEKVFLECVQDMDHENMFWYRQDPGLGLRLIYFSYDVKMKEKGDIPEGYSVSREKKERFSLILESASTNQTSMYLCASSSPPSGSPYEQYFGPGTRLTVT.

The V call is TRBV10-3, the J call TRBJ2-3, with unresolved D. Per germline, CDR1 ENHRY and CDR2 SYGVKD. The CDR3 sequence is 14 residues long. The ends were cut back, 6 bases at V and 2 bases at J, with 12 bases in the middle. The CDR3 DNA follows: TGTGCCATCAGCCCGTCGGATACCACAGATACGCAGTATTTT. This sequence encodes CAISPSDTTDTQYF.